This T cell receptor (beta chain) was sequenced during a study of blood T cell repertoires in COVID-19. Overall study: The study drew acute and convalescent COVID-19 samples from the United States, Italy and Spain. PBMCs, B-cell-depleted T cells, or T cells provided the cDNA or gDNA that made up the material.

Original processing methods: Reference gene primer amplification yielded estimated nucleated cell counts. Here immunoSEQ multiplex PCR was the method, and the copy in TCRdb shows in-frame clones only, minus some. V, J and clone size derive from that table, while D and trimming were established from the DNA sequence. The profile shows 270,000 or so clones, approximately 77% of them singletons. This sequence was found in a woman between 18 and 29 years old with acute or convalescent COVID-19. What was sequenced was peripheral blood.

The CDR3 region is CASSSPTGGGRETQYF. The CDR3 coding sequence is TGTGCCAGCAGCTCACCCACAGGGGGCGGGCGAGAGACCCAGTACTTC. The chain carries TRBV5-6 and TRBJ2-5; TRBD1 matches 9 bases. The germline V gene has CDR1 SGHDT and CDR2 YYEEEE. There are 16 residues in the CDR3. V shed 3 bases, J shed 4 bases, and the junction held 10 bases outside the gene matches.